The clone carrying this TCR beta chain has just a few counts. The data derive from a study of T cells in Graves' hyperthyroidism and ophthalmopathy. Study overall: It was at initial diagnosis, before any treatment, that peripheral blood was collected.

Newly diagnosed hyperthyroidism, duration under 2 months, in patients aged 18 to 65. Diagnoses used clinical symptoms, serum thyroxine and TRAb, thyroid ultrasound and orbital computed tomography. What was amplified from RNA transcripts were TCR beta CDR3 regions. The TCR CDR3 was amplified in a first-round RT-PCR using the HTBI primer set. TCRdb processed the multiplex PCR reads anew with MiXCR; each CDR3 protein has one entry. Counted here are 690,000 or so distinct CDR3 sequences, roughly 20% occurring once; the ten biggest clones make up around 15%. J was trimmed by 3 bases and V by 5 bases; bases with no gene match: 9. Germline loops: CDR1 MNHEY, CDR2 SMNVEV (reference sequence). The CDR3 has 15 residues.

The J gene is TRBJ2-7, the V gene TRBV27, with 8 bases aligning to TRBD1. Sequenced: blood. The origin of this receptor is a woman in her forties or fifties with Graves' hyperthyroidism that later progressed to Graves' ophthalmopathy. The CDR3 DNA reads TGTGCCAGCAGTCCCTCGACAGGGGTCTTCTACGAGCAGTACTTC. As protein: CASSPSTGVFYEQYF.